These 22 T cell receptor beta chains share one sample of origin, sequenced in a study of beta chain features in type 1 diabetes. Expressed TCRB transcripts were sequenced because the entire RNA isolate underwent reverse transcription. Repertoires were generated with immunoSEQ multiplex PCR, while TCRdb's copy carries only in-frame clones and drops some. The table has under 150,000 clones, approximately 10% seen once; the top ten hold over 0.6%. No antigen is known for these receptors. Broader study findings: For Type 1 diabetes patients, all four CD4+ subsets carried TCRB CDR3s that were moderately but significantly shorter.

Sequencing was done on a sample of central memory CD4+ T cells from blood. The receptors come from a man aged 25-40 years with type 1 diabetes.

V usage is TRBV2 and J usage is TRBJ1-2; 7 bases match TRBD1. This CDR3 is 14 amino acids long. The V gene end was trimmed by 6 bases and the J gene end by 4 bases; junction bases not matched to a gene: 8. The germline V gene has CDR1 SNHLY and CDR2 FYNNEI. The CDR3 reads CASSVGQAGYGYTF. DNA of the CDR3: TGTGCCAGCAGCGTTGGACAGGCGGGCTATGGCTACACCTTC. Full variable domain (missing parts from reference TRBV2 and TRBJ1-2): EPEVTQTPSHQVTQMGQEVILRCVPISNHLYFYWYRQILGQKVEFLVSFYNNEISEKSEIFDDQFSVERPDGSNFTLKIRSTKLEDSAMYFCASSVGQAGYGYTFGSGTRLTVV.

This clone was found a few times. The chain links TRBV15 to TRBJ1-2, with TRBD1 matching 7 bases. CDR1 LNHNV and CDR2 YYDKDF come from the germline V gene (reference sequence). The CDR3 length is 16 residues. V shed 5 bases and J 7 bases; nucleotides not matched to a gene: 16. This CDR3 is CATSGQGVFGHIGYTF. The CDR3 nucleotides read TGTGCCACCAGCGGGCAGGGGGTTTTCGGTCATATTGGCTACACCTTC.

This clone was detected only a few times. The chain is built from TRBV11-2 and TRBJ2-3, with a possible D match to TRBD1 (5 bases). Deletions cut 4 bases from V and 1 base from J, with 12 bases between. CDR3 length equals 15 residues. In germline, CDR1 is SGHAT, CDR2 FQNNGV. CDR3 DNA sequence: TGTGCCAGCAGCTCCCCTCTAGGGGGCACAGATACGCAGTATTTT. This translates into CASSSPLGGTDTQYF.

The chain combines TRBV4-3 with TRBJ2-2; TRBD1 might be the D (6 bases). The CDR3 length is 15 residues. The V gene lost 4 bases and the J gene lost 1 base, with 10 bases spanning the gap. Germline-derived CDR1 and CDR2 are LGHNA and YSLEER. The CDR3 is CASSLQTGNTGELFF. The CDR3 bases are TGCGCCAGCAGCCTGCAGACAGGGAACACCGGGGAGCTGTTTTTT.

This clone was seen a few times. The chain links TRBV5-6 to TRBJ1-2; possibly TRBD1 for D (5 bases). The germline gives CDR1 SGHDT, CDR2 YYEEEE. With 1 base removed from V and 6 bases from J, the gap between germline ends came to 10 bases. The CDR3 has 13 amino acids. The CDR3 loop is CASSLRAGNGYTF. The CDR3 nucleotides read TGTGCCAGCAGCTTGCGGGCAGGGAATGGCTACACCTTC.

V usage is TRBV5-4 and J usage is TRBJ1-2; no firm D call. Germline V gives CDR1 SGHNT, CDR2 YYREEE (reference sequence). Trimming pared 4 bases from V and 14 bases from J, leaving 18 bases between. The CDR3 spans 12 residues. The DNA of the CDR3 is TGTGCCAGCAGCCAAGATATGGAGTATAGGACCTTC. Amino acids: CASSQDMEYRTF.

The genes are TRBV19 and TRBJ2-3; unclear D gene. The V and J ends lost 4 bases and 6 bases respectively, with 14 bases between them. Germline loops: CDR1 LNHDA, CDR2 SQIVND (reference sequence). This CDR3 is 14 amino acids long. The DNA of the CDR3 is TGTGCCAGTAGTAAACAGTCTTACAAGGATACGCAGTATTTT. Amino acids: CASSKQSYKDTQYF.

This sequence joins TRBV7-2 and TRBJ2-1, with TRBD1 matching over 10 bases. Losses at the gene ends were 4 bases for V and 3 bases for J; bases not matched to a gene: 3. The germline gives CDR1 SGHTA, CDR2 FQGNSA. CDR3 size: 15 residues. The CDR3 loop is CASSSGQGYYNEQFF. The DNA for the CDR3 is TGTGCCAGCAGCTCGGGACAGGGGTACTACAATGAGCAGTTCTTC.

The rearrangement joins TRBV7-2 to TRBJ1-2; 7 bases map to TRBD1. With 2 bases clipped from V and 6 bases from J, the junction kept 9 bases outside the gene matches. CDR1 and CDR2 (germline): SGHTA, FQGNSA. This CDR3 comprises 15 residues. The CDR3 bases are TGTGCCAGCAGCTTACAGACAGGGAGAGAAAATGGCTACACCTTC. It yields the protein CASSLQTGRENGYTF. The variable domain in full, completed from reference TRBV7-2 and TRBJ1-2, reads GAGVSQSPSNKVTEKGKDVELRCDPISGHTALYWYRQSLGQGLEFLIYFQGNSAPDKSGLPSDRFSAERTGGSVSTLTIQRTQQEDSAVYLCASSLQTGRENGYTFGSGTRLTVV.

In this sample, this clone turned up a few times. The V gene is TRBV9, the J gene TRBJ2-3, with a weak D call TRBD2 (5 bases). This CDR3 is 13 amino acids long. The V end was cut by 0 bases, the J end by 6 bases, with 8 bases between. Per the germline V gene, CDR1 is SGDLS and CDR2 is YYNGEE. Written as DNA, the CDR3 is TGTGCCAGCAGCGTAGGACTAACGGATACGCAGTATTTT. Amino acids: CASSVGLTDTQYF.

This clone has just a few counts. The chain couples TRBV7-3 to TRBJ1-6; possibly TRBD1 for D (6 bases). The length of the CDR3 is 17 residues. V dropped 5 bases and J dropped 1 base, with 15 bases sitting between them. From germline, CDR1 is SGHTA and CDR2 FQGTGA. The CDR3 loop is CASSRRGGASYNSPLHF. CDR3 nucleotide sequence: TGTGCCAGCAGCCGACGGGGGGGGGCGTCCTATAATTCACCCCTCCACTTT.

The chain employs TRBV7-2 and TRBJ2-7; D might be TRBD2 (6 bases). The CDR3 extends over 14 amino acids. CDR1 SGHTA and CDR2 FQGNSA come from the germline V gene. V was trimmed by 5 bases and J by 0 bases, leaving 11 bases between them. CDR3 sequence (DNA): TGTGCCAGCAGCGCGTCCGGGAGCTCCTACGAGCAGTACTTC. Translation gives CASSASGSSYEQYF.

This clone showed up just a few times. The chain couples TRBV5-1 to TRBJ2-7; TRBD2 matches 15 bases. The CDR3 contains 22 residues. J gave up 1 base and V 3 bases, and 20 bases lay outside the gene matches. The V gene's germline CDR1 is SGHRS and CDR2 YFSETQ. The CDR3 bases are TGCGCCAGCAGCTCCACGGGACGCTCCGGGACTAGCGGGGGGCCCCGATCCTACGAGCAGTACTTC. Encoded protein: CASSSTGRSGTSGGPRSYEQYF.

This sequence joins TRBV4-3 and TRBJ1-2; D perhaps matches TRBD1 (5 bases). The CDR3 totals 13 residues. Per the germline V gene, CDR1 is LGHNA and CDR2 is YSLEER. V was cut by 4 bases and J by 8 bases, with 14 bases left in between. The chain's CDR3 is CASSPRGSRGYTF. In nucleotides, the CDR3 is TGCGCCAGCAGCCCCCGGGGGTCCCGGGGCTACACCTTC.

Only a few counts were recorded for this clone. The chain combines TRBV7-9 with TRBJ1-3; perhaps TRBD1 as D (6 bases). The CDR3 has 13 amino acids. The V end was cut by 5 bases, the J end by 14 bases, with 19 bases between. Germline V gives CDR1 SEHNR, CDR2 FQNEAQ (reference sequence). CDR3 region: CASSQGYRAPLYF. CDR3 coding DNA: TGTGCCAGCAGCCAGGGGTACCGGGCCCCCCTATATTTT.

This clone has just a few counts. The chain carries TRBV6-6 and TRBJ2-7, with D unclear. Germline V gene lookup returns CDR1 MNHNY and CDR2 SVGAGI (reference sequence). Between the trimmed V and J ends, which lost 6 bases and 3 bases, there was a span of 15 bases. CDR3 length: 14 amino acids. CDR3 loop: CASSLPPYGYEQYF. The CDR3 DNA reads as TGTGCCAGCAGCCTCCCGCCTTACGGCTACGAGCAGTACTTC.

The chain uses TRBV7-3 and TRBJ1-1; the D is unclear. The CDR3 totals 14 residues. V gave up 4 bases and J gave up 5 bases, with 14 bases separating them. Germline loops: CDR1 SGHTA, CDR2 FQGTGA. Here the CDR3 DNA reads TGTGCCAGCAGCTCGGACCCCGGAGGGACTGAAGCTTTCTTT. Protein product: CASSSDPGGTEAFF.

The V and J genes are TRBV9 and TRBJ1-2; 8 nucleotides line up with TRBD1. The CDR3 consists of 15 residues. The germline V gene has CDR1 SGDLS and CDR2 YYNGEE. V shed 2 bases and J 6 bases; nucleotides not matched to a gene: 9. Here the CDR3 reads CASSVLGDRSHGYTF. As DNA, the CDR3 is TGTGCCAGCAGCGTCCTTGGGGACAGGTCCCATGGCTACACCTTC.

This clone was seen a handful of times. In nucleotides, the CDR3 is TGTGCCGGCGAGGGAGCGGGGATTGAGCAAGAGACCCAGTACTTC. Translating it yields CAGEGAGIEQETQYF. This chain joins TRBV2 and TRBJ2-5; TRBD2 aligns across 7 bases. CDR1 and CDR2 from the germline V gene are SNHLY and FYNNEI. The trim removed 11 bases at V and 2 bases at J, leaving 14 bases unmatched. This CDR3 spans 15 amino acids.

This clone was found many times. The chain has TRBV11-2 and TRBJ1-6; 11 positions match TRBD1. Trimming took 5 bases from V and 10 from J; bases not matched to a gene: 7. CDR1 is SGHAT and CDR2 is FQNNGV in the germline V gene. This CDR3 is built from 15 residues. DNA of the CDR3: TGTGCCAGCAGCAGGACAGGGGGCATAGGGTCACCCCTCCACTTT. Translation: CASSRTGGIGSPLHF.

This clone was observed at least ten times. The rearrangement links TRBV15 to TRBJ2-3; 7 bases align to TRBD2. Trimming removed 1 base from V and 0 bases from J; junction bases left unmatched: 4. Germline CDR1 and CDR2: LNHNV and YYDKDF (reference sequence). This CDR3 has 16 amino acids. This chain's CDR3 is CATSRGASGSTDTQYF. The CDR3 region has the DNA TGTGCCACCAGCAGAGGGGCTAGCGGTAGCACAGATACGCAGTATTTT.

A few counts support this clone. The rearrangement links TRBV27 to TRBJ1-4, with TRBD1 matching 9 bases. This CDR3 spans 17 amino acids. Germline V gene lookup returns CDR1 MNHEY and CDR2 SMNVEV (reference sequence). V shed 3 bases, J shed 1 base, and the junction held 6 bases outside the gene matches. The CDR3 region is CASSFSWGQGTNEKLFF. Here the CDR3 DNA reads TGTGCCAGCAGTTTCTCCTGGGGACAGGGAACTAATGAAAAACTGTTTTTT.